What follows are 7 T cell receptor beta chains derived from one specimen sequenced in a study of T cell repertoires in cytomegalovirus infection. TCRdb called the reads again in MiXCR, with one record for every CDR3 protein. Seen here are 200,000 to 300,000 distinct CDR3 sequences, roughly 10% observed once, and the top ten hold approximately 15%. Sequenced material: PBMCs. Receptors were obtained from a human donor in good health (CMV status not recorded). Some clones in this sample may be carry-over from other donors' samples.

The CDR3: CASSPSSRTSGGTDTQYF. The CDR3 DNA sequence: TGTGCCAGCAGCCCAAGTTCGAGGACTAGCGGGGGGACAGATACGCAGTATTTT. The V gene is TRBV7-2, the J gene TRBJ2-3; 14 nucleotides agree with TRBD2. The length of the CDR3 is 18 residues. Trimming removed 5 bases from V and 3 bases from J; junction bases left unmatched: 10. Germline V gene data show CDR1 as SGHTA and CDR2 as FQGNSA.

Ten or more counts support this clonotype. The chain employs TRBV12-3 or TRBV12-4 and TRBJ2-3, with D perhaps TRBD1 (5 bases). Trimming took 4 bases from V and 6 from J, leaving 11 bases between them. The CDR3 spans 13 residues. The CDR3, as DNA: TGTGCCAGCAGTTCCTGGGGCCGGGATACGCAGTATTTT. Amino acid sequence: CASSSWGRDTQYF.

Many counts were recorded for this clonotype. V is TRBV7-2 and J is TRBJ2-6; D remains ambiguous. V lost 4 bases and J 1 base, leaving 2 bases between the germline ends. This CDR3 contains 13 residues. Per germline, CDR1 SGHTA and CDR2 FQGNSA. The CDR3 coding sequence is TGTGCCAGCAGCTCGTCTGGGGCCAACGTCCTGACTTTC. Translation gives CASSSSGANVLTF.

This clonotype was seen many times. The chain is built from TRBV7-8 and TRBJ2-2; TRBD2 matches at 7 bases. J gave up 6 bases and V 5 bases, and 12 bases lay outside the gene matches. Germline V CDR1 and CDR2: SGHVS, FQNEAQ. This CDR3 is 16 amino acids long. The CDR3 DNA sequence: TGTGCCAGCAGCCGTCGCCGACTAGCAGGCGCCGGGGAGCTGTTTTTT. Its protein product is CASSRRRLAGAGELFF.

This clonotype has a count of ten or more. Here the CDR3 reads CASSSDRLTGELFF. The DNA of the CDR3 is TGTGCCAGCAGCTCGGACAGGCTAACCGGGGAGCTGTTTTTT. J is TRBJ2-2 and V is TRBV7-2, with 7 bases that match TRBD1. The germline CDR1 and CDR2 sequences are SGHTA and FQGNSA. The CDR3 is 14 residues long. Unmatched junction bases numbered 4, after V lost 4 bases and J lost 5 bases.

This clonotype was recorded at least ten times. This chain links TRBV10-2 with TRBJ2-5; D unclear. The germline V and J ends were trimmed by 5 bases and 1 base, with 8 bases remaining between them. The CDR3 has 13 amino acids. Germline CDR1 is WSHSY and CDR2 is SAAADI. The CDR3 spells CASSRLAQETQYF. The CDR3 DNA is TGCGCCAGCAGTCGACTCGCCCAAGAGACCCAGTACTTC.

This clonotype showed up many times. The V and J genes are TRBV20-1 and TRBJ2-1; D is uncertain. The germline V and J ends were trimmed by 0 bases and 0 bases, with 9 bases remaining between them. CDR3 length: 15 residues. Looked up from germline, CDR1 is DFQATT and CDR2 is SNEGSKA (reference sequence). The CDR3 reads CSARDEVNSYNEQFF. Here the CDR3 DNA reads TGCAGTGCTAGAGATGAGGTGAACTCCTACAATGAGCAGTTCTTC.